These T cell receptor beta chains were read from a single sample in a study of chronic HIV infection and antiretroviral therapy. One entry per CDR3 protein results from TCRdb running MiXCR on the 5' RACE reads. The sample holds approximately 47,000 distinct CDR3 sequences, roughly 19% seen once. The specimen was peripheral blood. Receptors were obtained from an adult who had HIV and had not received antiretroviral therapy, or was an uninfected healthy control (not recorded which). Both conserved end residues are part of each CDR3. D genes are given only for firm matches. A row's size may be missing; if present it is once, few, many or a size class.

v_gene	abundance	j_gene	d_gene	CDR3aa	CDR3nt
TRBV10-2	few	TRBJ2-1	NA	CASTSRPYNEQFF	TGCGCCAGCACCTCTCGGCCCTACAATGAGCAGTTCTTC
TRBV20-1	few	TRBJ2-3	TRBD2	CSARDRGRAVPDTQYF	TGCAGTGCTAGAGATCGCGGGAGGGCGGTCCCAGATACGCAGTATTTT
TRBV7-9	NA	TRBJ2-7	NA	CASSSNMGESEQYF	TGTGCCAGCAGCTCTAATATGGGAGAGAGCGAGCAGTACTTC
TRBV3-1	NA	TRBJ2-5	NA	CASSQRQGGMKTQYF	TGTGCCAGCAGCCAAAGGCAGGGGGGAATGAAGACCCAGTACTTC
TRBV20-1	NA	TRBJ1-1	NA	CSAPLGGTEAFF	TGCAGTGCTCCCCTGGGGGGCACTGAAGCTTTCTTT
TRBV20-1	NA	TRBJ2-3	TRBD1	CSANGQGSTDTQYF	TGCAGTGCAAACGGACAGGGTAGCACAGATACGCAGTATTTT
TRBV28	NA	TRBJ2-1	TRBD2	CASSLSSGIREQFF	TGTGCCAGCAGTTTATCTAGCGGGATTCGTGAGCAGTTCTTC
TRBV5-1	few	TRBJ1-1	TRBD1	CASSWDRNTEAFF	TGCGCCAGCAGCTGGGACAGAAACACTGAAGCTTTCTTT
TRBV7-2	few	TRBJ1-1	NA	CASSLRGDEAFF	TGTGCCAGCAGCCTCAGGGGAGATGAAGCTTTCTTT
TRBV28	NA	TRBJ2-3	NA	CASSTLRTDTQYF	TGTGCCAGCAGTACCCTTCGCACAGATACGCAGTATTTT
TRBV29-1	few	TRBJ2-3	NA	CSVAADTQYF	TGCAGCGTAGCGGCAGATACGCAGTATTTT
TRBV5-6	NA	TRBJ1-6	TRBD1	CASSSFGTGHMTLHF	TGTGCCAGCAGCTCTTTCGGGACAGGGCACATGACCCTCCACTTT
TRBV9	NA	TRBJ2-7	NA	CASSVALAYEQYF	TGTGCCAGCAGCGTAGCCCTGGCCTACGAGCAGTACTTC
TRBV30	NA	TRBJ1-5	NA	CAWSVGGQPQHF	TGTGCCTGGAGTGTGGGGGGTCAGCCCCAGCATTTT
TRBV20-1	NA	TRBJ2-7	TRBD2	CSAEAGGSEQYF	TGCAGTGCTGAGGCGGGGGGCTCGGAGCAGTACTTC
TRBV6-2/TRBV6-3	few	TRBJ1-1	NA	CASSYTDSNTEAFF	TGTGCCAGCAGTTATACAGACTCGAACACTGAAGCTTTCTTT
TRBV12-3/TRBV12-4	few	TRBJ1-3	NA	CASSLGQGIGNTIYF	TGTGCCAGCAGTTTAGGGCAGGGGATTGGAAACACCATATATTTT
TRBV5-1	NA	TRBJ2-3	NA	CASSRDPDTQYF	TGCGCCAGCAGCCGCGACCCAGATACGCAGTATTTT
TRBV7-6	few	TRBJ1-1	NA	CASSLRVETEAFF	TGTGCCAGCAGCCTCAGGGTTGAAACTGAAGCTTTCTTT
TRBV10-3	few	TRBJ2-5	NA	CAISDRQETQYF	TGTGCCATCAGTGACAGGCAAGAGACCCAGTACTTC
TRBV9	NA	TRBJ2-7	TRBD2	CASSVSSGRAWEQYF	TGTGCCAGCAGCGTTTCTAGCGGGAGGGCGTGGGAGCAGTACTTC
TRBV21-1	NA	TRBJ1-6	NA	CASSNRGALKNSPLHF	TGTGCCAGCAGCAACCGGGGGGCGCTTAAAAATTCACCCCTCCACTTT
TRBV7-6	NA	TRBJ2-3	TRBD2	CASSLAGGPTDTQYF	TGTGCCAGCAGCTTAGCGGGAGGGCCGACAGATACGCAGTATTTT
TRBV20-1	NA	TRBJ2-5	NA	CSAAAAQETQYF	TGCAGTGCGGCCGCGGCCCAAGAGACCCAGTACTTC
TRBV10-3	few	TRBJ2-3	NA	CAIAGTDTQYF	TGTGCCATAGCGGGTACAGATACGCAGTATTTT
TRBV20-1	NA	TRBJ2-3	TRBD2	CSARLAASTDTQYF	TGCAGTGCTAGACTAGCGGCTAGCACAGATACGCAGTATTTT
TRBV9	NA	TRBJ2-3	TRBD2	CASSVVTSGRSDTQYF	TGTGCCAGCAGCGTAGTAACTAGCGGGAGGTCAGATACGCAGTATTTT
TRBV6-1	NA	TRBJ2-1	NA	CASRRGTLVDNEQFF	TGTGCCAGCAGGCGTGGGACCTTGGTTGACAATGAGCAGTTCTTC
TRBV4-1	few	TRBJ2-3	NA	CASKGLGTDTQYF	TGCGCCAGCAAAGGCTTGGGCACAGATACGCAGTATTTT
TRBV27	NA	TRBJ2-3	TRBD1	CASRRSGQGAGGSTDTQYF	TGTGCCAGCAGACGCTCGGGACAGGGGGCTGGAGGGAGCACAGATACGCAGTATTTT
TRBV5-4	NA	TRBJ1-2	NA	CASSVGSSYTF	TGTGCCAGCAGCGTTGGGAGTAGCTACACCTTC
TRBV29-1	few	TRBJ2-3	TRBD1	CSVEKQGLGTDTQYF	TGCAGCGTAGAGAAACAGGGGTTGGGCACAGATACGCAGTATTTT
TRBV29-1	few	TRBJ1-6	TRBD1	CSVGGGIGSPLHF	TGCAGCGTTGGAGGGGGCATTGGATCACCCCTCCACTTT
TRBV2	few	TRBJ1-5	TRBD1	CASSGTGGRSNQPQHF	TGTGCCAGCAGTGGGACAGGGGGTCGTAGCAATCAGCCCCAGCATTTT
TRBV5-1	few	TRBJ1-2	NA	CASSLEDGIYGYTF	TGCGCCAGCAGCTTGGAGGACGGAATCTATGGCTACACCTTC